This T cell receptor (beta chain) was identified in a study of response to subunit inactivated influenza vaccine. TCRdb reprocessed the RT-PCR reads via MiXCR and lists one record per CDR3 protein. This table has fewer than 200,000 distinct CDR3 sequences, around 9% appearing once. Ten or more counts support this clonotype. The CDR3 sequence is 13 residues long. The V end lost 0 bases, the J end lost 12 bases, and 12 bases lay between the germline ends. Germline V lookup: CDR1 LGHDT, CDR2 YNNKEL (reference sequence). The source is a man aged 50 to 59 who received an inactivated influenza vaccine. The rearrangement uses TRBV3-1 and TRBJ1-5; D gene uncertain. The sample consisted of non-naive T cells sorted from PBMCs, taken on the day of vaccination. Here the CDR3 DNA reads TGTGCCAGCAGCCAAGAAGCCGGGAGCTACCAGCATTTT. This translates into CASSQEAGSYQHF.